The clone carrying this T cell receptor beta chain was picked up many times. Its antigen is unknown. The sample belongs to a study of T cell repertoires in cytomegalovirus infection. Overall study: Recently identified HLA-C-restricted and well-studied HLA-B-restricted CMV epitopes were used. Based on public TCR beta signatures, there were indications of CMV infection and of a matching HLA type. Findings of the study overall: Ex vivo, HLA-C-restricted CMV-specific TCR beta clonotypes prevailed over the rest of the response. Carriage of CMV together with the relevant HLA was identifiable through cumulative public TCR beta family frequency.

From the reads, TCRdb called clonotypes with MiXCR, one entry per CDR3 protein. This table holds around 340,000 distinct CDR3 sequences, just under 30% found once. This CDR3 contains 13 residues. CDR1 and CDR2 from the germline V gene are SGHVS and FQNEAQ. Trimming shortened V by 3 bases and J by 4 bases, and 8 bases separated the two germline ends. The origin of this receptor is a human donor in good health (CMV status not recorded). Some clones in this sample may be carry-over from other donors' samples. Sequenced here: cultured PBMCs, sampled from culture after CMV antigen stimulation. The chain employs TRBV7-8 and TRBJ2-3; D not certain. Here the CDR3 reads CASSFYKADTQYF. The CDR3 nucleotides are TGTGCCAGCAGCTTCTACAAAGCAGATACGCAGTATTTT.